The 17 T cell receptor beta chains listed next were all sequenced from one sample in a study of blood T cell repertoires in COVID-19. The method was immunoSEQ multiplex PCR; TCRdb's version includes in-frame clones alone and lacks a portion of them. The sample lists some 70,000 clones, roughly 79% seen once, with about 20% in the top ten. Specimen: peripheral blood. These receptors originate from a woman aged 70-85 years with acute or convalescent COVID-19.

CDR3 region: CASSRPGQSYEQYF. The DNA of the CDR3 is TGTGCCAGCAGTCGACCGGGACAGTCCTACGAGCAGTACTTC. This chain links TRBV27 with TRBJ2-7, with 7 positions matching TRBD1. The CDR3 is 14 residues long. The V gene end was trimmed by 5 bases and the J gene end by 1 base; junction bases not matched to a gene: 5. Germline values: CDR1 MNHEY, CDR2 SMNVEV (reference sequence).

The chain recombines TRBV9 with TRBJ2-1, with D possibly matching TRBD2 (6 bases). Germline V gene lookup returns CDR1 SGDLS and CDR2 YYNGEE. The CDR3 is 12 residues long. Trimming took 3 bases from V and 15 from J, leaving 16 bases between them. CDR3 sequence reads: CASSGMSGLGFF. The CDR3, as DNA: TGTGCCAGCAGCGGAATGTCGGGACTCGGGTTCTTC.

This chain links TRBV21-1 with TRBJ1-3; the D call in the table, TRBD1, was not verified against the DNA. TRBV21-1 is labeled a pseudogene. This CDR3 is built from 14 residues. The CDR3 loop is CASTDRGSRNTIYF. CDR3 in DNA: TGTGCCAGCACCGACAGGGGCTCTAGAAACACCATATATTTT.

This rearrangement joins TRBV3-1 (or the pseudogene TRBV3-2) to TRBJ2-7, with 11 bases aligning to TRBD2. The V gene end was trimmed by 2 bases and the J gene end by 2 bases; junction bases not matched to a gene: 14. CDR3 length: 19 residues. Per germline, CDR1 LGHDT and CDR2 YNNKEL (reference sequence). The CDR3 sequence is CASSQRPRGRLAGPYEQYF. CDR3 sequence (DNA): TGTGCCAGCAGCCAACGGCCAAGAGGGAGACTAGCGGGACCCTACGAGCAGTACTTC.

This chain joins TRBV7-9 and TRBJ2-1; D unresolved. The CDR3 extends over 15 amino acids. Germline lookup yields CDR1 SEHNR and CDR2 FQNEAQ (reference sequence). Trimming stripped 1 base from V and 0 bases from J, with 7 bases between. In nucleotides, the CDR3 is TGTGCCAGCAGCTTAGTCCGTAGCTCCTACAATGAGCAGTTCTTC. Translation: CASSLVRSSYNEQFF.

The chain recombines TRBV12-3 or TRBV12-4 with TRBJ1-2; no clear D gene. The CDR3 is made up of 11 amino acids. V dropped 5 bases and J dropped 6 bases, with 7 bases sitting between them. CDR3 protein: CASSRGDGYTF. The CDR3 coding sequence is TGTGCCAGCAGTCGCGGAGATGGCTACACCTTC.

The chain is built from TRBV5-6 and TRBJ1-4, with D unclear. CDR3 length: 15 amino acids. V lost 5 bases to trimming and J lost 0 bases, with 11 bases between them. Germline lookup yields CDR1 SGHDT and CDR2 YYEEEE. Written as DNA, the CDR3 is TGTGCCAGCAGTAGCGCCGGGACAACTAATGAAAAACTGTTTTTT. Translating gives CASSSAGTTNEKLFF.

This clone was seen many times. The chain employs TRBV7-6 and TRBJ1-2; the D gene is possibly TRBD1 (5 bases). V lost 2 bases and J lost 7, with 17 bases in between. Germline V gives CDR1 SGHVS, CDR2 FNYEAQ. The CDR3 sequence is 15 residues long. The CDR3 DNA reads TGTGCCAGCAGCTTAACCCAGGGCGGATCCGGTGGCTACACCTTC. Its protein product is CASSLTQGGSGGYTF.

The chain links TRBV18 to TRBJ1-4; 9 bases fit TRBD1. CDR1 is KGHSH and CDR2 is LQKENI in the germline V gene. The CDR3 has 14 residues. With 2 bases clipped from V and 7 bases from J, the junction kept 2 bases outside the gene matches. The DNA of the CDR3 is TGTGCCAGCTCACCAACAGGGGGCTTTGAAAAACTGTTTTTT. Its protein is CASSPTGGFEKLFF.

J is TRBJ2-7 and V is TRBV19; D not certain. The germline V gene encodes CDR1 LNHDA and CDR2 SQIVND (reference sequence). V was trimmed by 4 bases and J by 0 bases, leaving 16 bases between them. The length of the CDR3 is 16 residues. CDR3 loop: CASSTASPGSSYEQYF. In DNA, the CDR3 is TGTGCCAGTAGTACAGCCTCGCCGGGTAGCTCCTACGAGCAGTACTTC.

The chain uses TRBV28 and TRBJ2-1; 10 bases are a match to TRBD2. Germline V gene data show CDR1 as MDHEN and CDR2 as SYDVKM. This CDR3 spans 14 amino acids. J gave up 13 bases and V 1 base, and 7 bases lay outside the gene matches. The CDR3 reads CASSLSLAGASQFF. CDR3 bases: TGTGCCAGCAGTTTATCCCTAGCGGGAGCATCTCAGTTCTTC.

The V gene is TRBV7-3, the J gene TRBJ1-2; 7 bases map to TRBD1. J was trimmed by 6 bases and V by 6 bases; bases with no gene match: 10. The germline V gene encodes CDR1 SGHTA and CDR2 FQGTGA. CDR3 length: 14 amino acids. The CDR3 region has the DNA TGTGCCAGCAGTCAAGCAGGGGGGAAAGATGGCTACACCTTC. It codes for CASSQAGGKDGYTF.

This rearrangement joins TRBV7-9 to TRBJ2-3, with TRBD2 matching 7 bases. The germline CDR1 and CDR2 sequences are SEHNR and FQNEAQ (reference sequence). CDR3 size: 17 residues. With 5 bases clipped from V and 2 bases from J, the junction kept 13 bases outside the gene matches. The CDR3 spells CASSPVGVGGYTDTQYF. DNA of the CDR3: TGTGCCAGCAGCCCAGTCGGTGTGGGGGGGTACACAGATACGCAGTATTTT.

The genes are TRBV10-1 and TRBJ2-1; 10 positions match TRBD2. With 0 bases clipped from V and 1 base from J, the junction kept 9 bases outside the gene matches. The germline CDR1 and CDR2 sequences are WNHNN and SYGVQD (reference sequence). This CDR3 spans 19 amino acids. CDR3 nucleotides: TGCGCCAGCAGTGAGTCGGGGCTAGCGGGAGCTTCGTCCTACAATGAGCAGTTCTTC. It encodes CASSESGLAGASSYNEQFF.

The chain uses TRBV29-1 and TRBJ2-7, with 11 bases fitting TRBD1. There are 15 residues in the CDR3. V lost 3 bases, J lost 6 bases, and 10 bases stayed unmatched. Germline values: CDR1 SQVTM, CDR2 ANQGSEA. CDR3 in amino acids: CSVEAIGQGASEQYF. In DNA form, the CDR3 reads TGCAGCGTTGAGGCTATTGGACAGGGGGCGTCCGAGCAGTACTTC.

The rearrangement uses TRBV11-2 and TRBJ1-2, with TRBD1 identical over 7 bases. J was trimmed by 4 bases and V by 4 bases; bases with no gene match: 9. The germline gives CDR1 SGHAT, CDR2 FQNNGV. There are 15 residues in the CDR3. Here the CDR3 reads CASSSGTATLYGYTF. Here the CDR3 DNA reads TGTGCCAGCAGCTCGGGGACAGCTACTCTCTATGGCTACACCTTC. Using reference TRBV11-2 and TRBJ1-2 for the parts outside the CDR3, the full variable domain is EAGVAQSPRYKIIEKRQSVAFWCNPISGHATLYWYQQILGQGPKLLIQFQNNGVVDDSQLPKDRFSAERLKGVDSTLKIQPAKLEDSAVYLCASSSGTATLYGYTFGSGTRLTVV.

The CDR3 sequence: CASSLDRGPGEKLFF. In DNA, the CDR3 is TGTGCCAGCAGCCTCGACAGGGGGCCGGGGGAAAAACTGTTTTTT. The V gene is TRBV5-4, the J gene TRBJ1-4; TRBD1 aligns across 10 bases. The CDR3 covers 15 residues. Germline V gene lookup returns CDR1 SGHNT and CDR2 YYREEE (reference sequence). With V trimmed by 4 bases and J by 8 bases, 8 bases remained unmatched.